The TCR beta chain under discussion was sequenced for a study of blood T cell repertoires in COVID-19. Overall study context: COVID-19 samples, acute and convalescent, were from the United States, Italy and Spain. PBMCs, B-cell-depleted T cells, or T cells were the source of the cDNA or gDNA that made up the material.

Original processing notes: Reference gene primers were amplified, and this amplification served to estimate nucleated cell counts. Profiling relied on immunoSEQ multiplex PCR, and the TCRdb table lists in-frame clones only, not all of them. V and J calls and clone size follow that table, whereas D and trimming were derived from the DNA. The sample lists a few hundred thousand clones, approximately 81% occurring once. The receptor's source is an elderly woman with active or convalescent COVID-19. Material: peripheral blood.

CDR3 amino acids: CASSLRGGAYEQYF. The CDR3 bases are TGTGCCAGCAGTTTGAGAGGGGGGGCCTACGAGCAGTACTTC. The genes are TRBV14 and TRBJ2-7; a possible D gene is TRBD2 (7 bases). V was cut by 6 bases and J by 2 bases, with 14 bases left in between. Germline-derived CDR1 and CDR2 are SGHDN and FVKESK. The CDR3 is made up of 14 amino acids.